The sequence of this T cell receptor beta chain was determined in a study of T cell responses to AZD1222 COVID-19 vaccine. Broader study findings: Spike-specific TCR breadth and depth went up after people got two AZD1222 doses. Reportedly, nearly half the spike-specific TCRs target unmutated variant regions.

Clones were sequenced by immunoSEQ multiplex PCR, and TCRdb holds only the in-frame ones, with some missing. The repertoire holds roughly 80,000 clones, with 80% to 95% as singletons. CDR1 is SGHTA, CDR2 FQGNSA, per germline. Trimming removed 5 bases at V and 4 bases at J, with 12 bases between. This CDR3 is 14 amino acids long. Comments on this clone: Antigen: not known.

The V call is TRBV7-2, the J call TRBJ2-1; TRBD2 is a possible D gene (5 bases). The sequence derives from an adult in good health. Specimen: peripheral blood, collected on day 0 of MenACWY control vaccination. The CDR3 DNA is TGTGCCAGCAGCCCATATAGCGCATACAATGAGCAGTTCTTC. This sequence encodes CASSPYSAYNEQFF.